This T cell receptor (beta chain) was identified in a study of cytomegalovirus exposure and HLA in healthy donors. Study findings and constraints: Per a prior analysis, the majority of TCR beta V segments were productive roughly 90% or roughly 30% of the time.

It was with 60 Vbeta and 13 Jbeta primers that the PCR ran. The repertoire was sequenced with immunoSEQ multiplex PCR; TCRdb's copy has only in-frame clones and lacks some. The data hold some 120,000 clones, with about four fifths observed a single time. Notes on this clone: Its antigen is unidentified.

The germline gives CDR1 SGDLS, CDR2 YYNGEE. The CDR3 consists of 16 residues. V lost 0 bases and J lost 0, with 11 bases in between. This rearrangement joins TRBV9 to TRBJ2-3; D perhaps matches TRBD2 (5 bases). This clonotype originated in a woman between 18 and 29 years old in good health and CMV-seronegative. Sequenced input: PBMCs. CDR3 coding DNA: TGTGCCAGCAGCGTAGAACTAGGGTCAAGCACAGATACGCAGTATTTT. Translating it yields CASSVELGSSTDTQYF.